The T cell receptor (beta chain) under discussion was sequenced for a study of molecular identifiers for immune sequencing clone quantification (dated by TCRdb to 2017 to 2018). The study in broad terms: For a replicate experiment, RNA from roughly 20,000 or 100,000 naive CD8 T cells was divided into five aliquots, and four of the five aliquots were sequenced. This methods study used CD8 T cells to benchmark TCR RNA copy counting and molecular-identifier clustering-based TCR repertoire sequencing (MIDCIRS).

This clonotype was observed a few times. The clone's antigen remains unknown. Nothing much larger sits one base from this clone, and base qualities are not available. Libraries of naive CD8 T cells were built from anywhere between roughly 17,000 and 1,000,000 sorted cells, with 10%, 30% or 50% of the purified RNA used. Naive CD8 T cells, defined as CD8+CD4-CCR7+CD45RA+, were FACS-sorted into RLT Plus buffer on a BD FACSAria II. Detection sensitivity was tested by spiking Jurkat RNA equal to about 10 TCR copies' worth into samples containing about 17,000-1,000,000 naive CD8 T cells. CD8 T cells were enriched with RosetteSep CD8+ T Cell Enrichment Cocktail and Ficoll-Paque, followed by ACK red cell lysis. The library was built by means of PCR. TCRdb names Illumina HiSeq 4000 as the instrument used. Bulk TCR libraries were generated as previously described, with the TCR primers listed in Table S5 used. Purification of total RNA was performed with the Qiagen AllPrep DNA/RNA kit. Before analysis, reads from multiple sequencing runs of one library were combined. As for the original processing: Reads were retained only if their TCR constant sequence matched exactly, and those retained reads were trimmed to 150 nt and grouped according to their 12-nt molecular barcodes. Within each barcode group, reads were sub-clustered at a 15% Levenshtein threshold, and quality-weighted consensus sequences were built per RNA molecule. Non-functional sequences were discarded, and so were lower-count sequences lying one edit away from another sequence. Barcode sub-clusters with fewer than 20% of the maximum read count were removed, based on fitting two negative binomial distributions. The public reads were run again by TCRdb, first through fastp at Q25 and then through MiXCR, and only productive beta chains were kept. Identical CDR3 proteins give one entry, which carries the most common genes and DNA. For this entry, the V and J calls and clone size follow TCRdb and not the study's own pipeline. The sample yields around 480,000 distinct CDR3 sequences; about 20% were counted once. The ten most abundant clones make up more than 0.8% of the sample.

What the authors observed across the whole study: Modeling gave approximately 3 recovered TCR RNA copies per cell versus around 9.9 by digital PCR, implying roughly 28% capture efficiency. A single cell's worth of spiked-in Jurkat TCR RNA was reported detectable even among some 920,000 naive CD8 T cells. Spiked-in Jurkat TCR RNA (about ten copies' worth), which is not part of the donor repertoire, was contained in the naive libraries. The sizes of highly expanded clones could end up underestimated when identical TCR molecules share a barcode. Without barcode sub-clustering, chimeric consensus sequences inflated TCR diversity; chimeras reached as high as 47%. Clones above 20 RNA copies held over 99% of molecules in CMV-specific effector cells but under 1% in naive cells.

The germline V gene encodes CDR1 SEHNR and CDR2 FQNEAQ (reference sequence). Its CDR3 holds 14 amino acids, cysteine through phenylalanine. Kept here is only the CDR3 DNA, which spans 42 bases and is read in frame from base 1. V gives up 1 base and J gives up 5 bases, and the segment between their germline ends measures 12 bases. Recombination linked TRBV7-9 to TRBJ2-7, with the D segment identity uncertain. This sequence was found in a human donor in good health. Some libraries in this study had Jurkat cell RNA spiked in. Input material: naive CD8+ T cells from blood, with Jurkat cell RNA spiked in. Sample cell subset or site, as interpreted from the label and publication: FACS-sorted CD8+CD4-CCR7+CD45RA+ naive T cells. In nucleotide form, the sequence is TGTGCCAGCAGCTTAGGAGGATCTGGTGACGAGCAGTACTTC. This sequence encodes CASSLGGSGDEQYF.